The source of this T cell receptor beta chain is a study of control samples from healthy donors and cancer patients. TCRdb's copy holds only in-frame clones and misses some; the assay was immunoSEQ multiplex PCR. Found here are 120,000 or so clones, about nine tenths of them singletons; the top ten hold around 8.7%. Sequencing was done on a sample of blood. The clonotype was recovered from a man aged 35 to 55 in good health.

The CDR3 spells CASRGSGGSNQPQHF. CDR3 bases: TGTGCCAGCAGGGGGAGTGGGGGTAGCAATCAGCCCCAGCATTTT. The chain employs TRBV2 and TRBJ1-5; possible D gene TRBD1, 5 bases. The length of the CDR3 is 15 residues. Germline V gives CDR1 SNHLY, CDR2 FYNNEI. V gave up 6 bases and J gave up 0 bases, with 12 bases separating them.